The 26 T cell receptor beta chains below all came from one sample that was sequenced in a study of T cell repertoires in cytomegalovirus infection. One entry per CDR3 protein, called by TCRdb with MiXCR from the reads. The sample includes fewer than 700,000 distinct CDR3 sequences, 20% to 25% of them seen just once. Sequenced input: CD8+ T cells from PBMCs. The receptors were sampled from a human donor in good health (CMV status not recorded). Some clones in this sample may be carry-over from other donors' samples.

This clonotype was seen a few times. The V call is TRBV5-5, the J call TRBJ1-4, with 8 bases aligning to TRBD1. Trimming removed 4 bases from V and 8 bases from J; junction bases left unmatched: 16. Germline V lookup: CDR1 SGHKS, CDR2 YYEKEE (reference sequence). The CDR3 covers 17 residues. The CDR3 DNA reads TGTGCCAGCAGCCCTTCAGCGCGGACAGGGAGTGGAGAAAAACTGTTTTTT. It translates to CASSPSARTGSGEKLFF.

This clonotype turned up a few times. The rearrangement links TRBV27 to TRBJ2-1, with TRBD1 matching 7 bases. CDR1 is MNHEY and CDR2 is SMNVEV in the germline V gene (reference sequence). This CDR3 comprises 11 residues. With V trimmed by 8 bases and J by 11 bases, 6 bases remained unmatched. CDR3 protein: CASRGQNKQFF. The DNA for the CDR3 is TGTGCCAGCCGGGGACAGAATAAGCAGTTCTTC.

This clonotype has a count of ten or more. The chain couples TRBV7-6 to TRBJ1-1, with D tentatively TRBD1 (6 bases). Germline CDR1 is SGHVS and CDR2 is FNYEAQ. The CDR3 totals 16 residues. V shed 1 base and J shed 5 bases, with 17 bases lying between them. For the CDR3, the DNA is TGTGCCAGCAGCTTAGAACAGGGTGGCGGGATAACTGAAGCTTTCTTT. Its translation: CASSLEQGGGITEAFF.

This sequence joins TRBV6-5 and TRBJ2-2; 11 bases match TRBD2. Germline trimming cut 6 bases from V and 1 base from J; bases unmatched to any gene: 1. Germline assignment: CDR1 MNHEY and CDR2 SVGAGI. The CDR3 covers 15 residues. For the CDR3, the DNA is TGTGCCAGCAGCGGACTAGCGGGGAACACCGGGGAGCTGTTTTTT. It specifies CASSGLAGNTGELFF.

This clonotype was seen repeatedly, ten times or more. The J gene is TRBJ1-2, the V gene TRBV2; 8 nucleotides align to TRBD1. This CDR3 is built from 14 residues. CDR1 SNHLY and CDR2 FYNNEI come from the germline V gene. Germline trimming cut 8 bases from V and 7 bases from J; bases unmatched to any gene: 12. The CDR3 loop reads CASPWGDRGSGYTF. The CDR3 DNA follows: TGTGCCAGCCCTTGGGGAGACAGGGGAAGTGGCTACACCTTC.

Regarding this clonotype: The junction departs from germline at one end; a sequencing error may be responsible. The CDR3 loop reads CVSSPMSNEQFF. Written as DNA, the CDR3 is TGTGTCAGCAGCCCAATGAGCAATGAGCAGTTCTTC. This chain joins TRBV7-6 and TRBJ2-1, with unresolved D. The CDR3 has 12 residues. Germline CDR1 and CDR2: SGHVS and FNYEAQ.

This clonotype was picked up a small number of times. The chain recombines TRBV6-2 or TRBV6-3 with TRBJ2-3; 7 nucleotides align to TRBD2. CDR1 is MNHEY and CDR2 is SVGEGT in the germline V gene. This CDR3 contains 16 residues. The junction had 8 bases not matched to a gene; V was cut back by 0 bases and J by 5 bases. The CDR3 bases are TGTGCCAGCAGTTACTCCGGGACTATCGGGAGAGATACGCAGTATTTT. Translating gives CASSYSGTIGRDTQYF.

Only a few counts were recorded for this clonotype. The V gene is TRBV4-1, the J gene TRBJ2-7; 10 nucleotides match TRBD1. The CDR3 length is 15 residues. The V segment lost 4 bases and the J segment 6 bases; nucleotides outside the gene matches: 9. Germline V CDR1 and CDR2: MGHRA, YSYEKL. The CDR3 is CASSLRTGGVSEQYF. In nucleotides, the CDR3 is TGCGCCAGCAGCCTAAGGACAGGGGGAGTTTCCGAGCAGTACTTC.

Comments on this clonotype: A much larger clone sits a single nucleotide away, making a read error possible. This chain connects TRBV10-3 to TRBJ1-2; 8 bases match TRBD1. Germline-derived CDR1 and CDR2 are ENHRY and SYGVKD. The CDR3 spans 14 residues. CDR3 in DNA: TGTGCCATCTTACCGACAGGGGATAACTATGGCCACACCTTC. Its translation is CAILPTGDNYGHTF.

This clonotype was counted between two and nine times. V gene TRBV7-9 combines with J gene TRBJ2-7, with 12 bases lining up with TRBD2. The CDR3 is 16 residues long. Germline CDR1 SEHNR, CDR2 FQNEAQ (reference sequence). V lost 4 bases to trimming and J lost 2 bases; unmatched junction nucleotides: 6. The CDR3 sequence is CASSSPTSGGAYEQYF. DNA for the CDR3: TGTGCCAGCAGCTCACCGACTAGCGGGGGTGCCTACGAGCAGTACTTC.

This clonotype was detected ten times or more. This rearrangement joins TRBV7-6 to TRBJ2-7; TRBD1 agrees at 7 bases. V lost 10 bases, J lost 0 bases, and 9 bases stayed unmatched. This CDR3 is built from 14 residues. CDR1 is SGHVS and CDR2 is FNYEAQ in the germline V gene. CDR3 residues: CATNLGQDSYEQYF. The CDR3 coding sequence is TGTGCCACTAACCTCGGACAGGACTCCTACGAGCAGTACTTC.

This clonotype was picked up a small number of times. The chain uses TRBV14 and TRBJ1-2; 8 nucleotides match TRBD1. This CDR3 spans 14 amino acids. V shed 1 base, J shed 9 bases, and the junction held 7 bases outside the gene matches. Germline-derived CDR1 and CDR2 are SGHDN and FVKESK. The CDR3 sequence: CASSQGRTGRSYTF. The DNA of the CDR3 is TGTGCCAGCAGCCAAGGCCGGACAGGGAGGAGCTACACCTTC.

DNA of the CDR3: TGTGCCAGCAGCCGAAAGACAGGGACCAGTAACTATGGCTACACCTTC. It is translated as CASSRKTGTSNYGYTF. V gene TRBV27 combines with J gene TRBJ1-2; TRBD1 aligns across 7 bases. V was clipped by 6 bases and J by 1 base; unmatched bases: 11. CDR1 and CDR2 from the germline V gene are MNHEY and SMNVEV (reference sequence). The CDR3 extends over 16 amino acids.

The rearrangement joins TRBV13 to TRBJ2-1; D unclear. The CDR3 contains 14 residues. V shed 4 bases and J shed 6 bases, with 13 bases lying between them. Germline V gene data show CDR1 as PRHDT and CDR2 as FYEKMQ (reference sequence). CDR3 region: CASSSPYRRNEQFF. The CDR3, as DNA: TGTGCCAGCAGCTCGCCCTATAGGCGCAATGAGCAGTTCTTC.

The V and J genes are TRBV4-3 and TRBJ1-4; no clear D. The CDR3 contains 13 residues. The germline V and J ends were trimmed by 0 bases and 8 bases, with 7 bases remaining between them. From germline, CDR1 is LGHNA and CDR2 YSLEER. CDR3 nucleotide sequence: TGCGCCAGCAGCCAAGAGGACCGGGAAAAACTGTTTTTT. It encodes CASSQEDREKLFF.

In its sample, this clonotype was seen a few times. The chain joins TRBV28 to TRBJ1-5; 7 bases line up with TRBD1. This CDR3 is built from 16 residues. Trimming removed 4 bases from V and 5 bases from J; junction bases left unmatched: 11. Germline CDR1 is MDHEN and CDR2 is SYDVKM. CDR3: CASSSPMDRRDQPQHF. DNA for the CDR3: TGTGCCAGCAGTTCCCCCATGGACAGGCGTGATCAGCCCCAGCATTTT. Combining the CDR3 with reference TRBV28 and TRBJ1-5 gives the whole variable domain DVKVTQSSRYLVKRTGEKVFLECVQDMDHENMFWYRQDPGLGLRLIYFSYDVKMKEKGDIPEGYSVSREKKERFSLILESASTNQTSMYLCASSSPMDRRDQPQHFGDGTRLSIL.

This clonotype was recorded many times. CDR3 residues: CASSLLSRGDNEQFF. As DNA, the CDR3 is TGTGCCAGCAGCTTGCTTTCCCGGGGGGACAATGAGCAGTTCTTC. J is TRBJ2-1 and V is TRBV7-6; 7 bases are shared with TRBD2. With V trimmed by 3 bases and J by 5 bases, 7 bases remained unmatched. The CDR3 contains 15 residues. The germline V gene encodes CDR1 SGHVS and CDR2 FNYEAQ.

There are many counts of this clonotype. Here the CDR3 reads CASSASGGATGELFF. CDR3 nucleotide sequence: TGTGCCAGCAGTGCCAGCGGGGGTGCCACCGGGGAGCTGTTTTTT. The J gene is TRBJ2-2, the V gene TRBV12-3 or TRBV12-4, with TRBD2 matching over 8 bases. Trimming took 5 bases from V and 4 from J; bases not matched to a gene: 6. This CDR3 is built from 15 residues.

J is TRBJ2-4 and V is TRBV15, with 8 positions matching TRBD2. Germline V CDR1 and CDR2: LNHNV, YYDKDF (reference sequence). With 5 bases clipped from V and 6 bases from J, the junction kept 9 bases outside the gene matches. CDR3 length equals 15 residues. CDR3 residues: CATSETGGGLNIQYF. CDR3 nucleotide sequence: TGTGCCACCAGCGAAACGGGGGGGGGCCTAAACATTCAGTACTTC.

This clonotype was picked up a small number of times. The chain employs TRBV28 and TRBJ2-2; perhaps TRBD1 as D (5 bases). V was trimmed by 3 bases and J by 8 bases, leaving 10 bases between them. Germline loops: CDR1 MDHEN, CDR2 SYDVKM. The length of the CDR3 is 13 residues. CDR3 coding DNA: TGTGCCAGCAGTTTCACTCAGGGTGGGGAGCTGTTTTTT. Translation gives CASSFTQGGELFF. The variable domain in full, with the rest retrieved from reference TRBV28 and TRBJ2-2, is DVKVTQSSRYLVKRTGEKVFLECVQDMDHENMFWYRQDPGLGLRLIYFSYDVKMKEKGDIPEGYSVSREKKERFSLILESASTNQTSMYLCASSFTQGGELFFGEGSRLTVL.

This clonotype has just a few counts. The chain joins TRBV20-1 to TRBJ2-2, with D tentatively TRBD1 (6 bases). This CDR3 has 14 residues. Germline-derived CDR1 and CDR2 are DFQATT and SNEGSKA (reference sequence). The V end lost 2 bases, the J end lost 3 bases, and 10 bases lay between the germline ends. The CDR3 loop is CSARQGPDTGELFF. CDR3 bases: TGCAGTGCTAGACAGGGGCCTGACACCGGGGAGCTGTTTTTT.

The chain is built from TRBV5-4 and TRBJ2-2, with 7 positions matching TRBD1. The CDR3 sequence is 14 residues long. Unmatched junction bases numbered 8, after V lost 3 bases and J lost 9 bases. CDR1 SGHNT and CDR2 YYREEE come from the germline V gene (reference sequence). The CDR3 coding sequence is TGTGCCAGCAGCTCCCGGGACAGTCGCCGGGAGCTGTTTTTT. Protein sequence: CASSSRDSRRELFF.

This clonotype was observed once. The chain links TRBV28 to TRBJ2-1, with 7 bases lining up with TRBD2. The CDR3 contains 16 residues. Unmatched junction bases numbered 11, after V lost 6 bases and J lost 3 bases. Germline V gene lookup returns CDR1 MDHEN and CDR2 SYDVKM. CDR3 sequence: CASSSGETSYYNEQFF. DNA of the CDR3: TGTGCCAGCAGCTCAGGCGAGACTAGCTACTACAATGAGCAGTTCTTC.

This chain joins TRBV6-6 and TRBJ1-5; TRBD1 matches at 9 bases. Germline assignment: CDR1 MNHNY and CDR2 SVGAGI (reference sequence). V dropped 7 bases and J dropped 3; count of bases not matched to a gene: 4. The CDR3 has 14 amino acids. The chain's CDR3 is CASIRTGANQPQHF. CDR3 DNA sequence: TGTGCCAGCATCCGGACAGGGGCCAATCAGCCCCAGCATTTT.

The table lists this clonotype with many counts. The genes are TRBV6-2 or TRBV6-3 and TRBJ1-1; unclear D gene. Per germline, CDR1 MNHEY and CDR2 SVGEGT. V lost 0 bases to trimming and J lost 7 bases, with 6 bases between them. This CDR3 has 12 residues. CDR3 protein: CASSYSSLEAFF. CDR3 in DNA: TGTGCCAGCAGTTACTCGAGCCTTGAAGCTTTCTTT.

The chain is built from TRBV6-5 and TRBJ2-2; 12 positions agree with TRBD2. Looked up from germline, CDR1 is MNHEY and CDR2 is SVGAGI. CDR3 length: 14 residues. V shed 6 bases and J 7 bases; nucleotides not matched to a gene: 3. This CDR3 is CASSLAGGIGELFF. The CDR3 region has the DNA TGTGCCAGCAGCCTAGCGGGGGGGATCGGGGAGCTGTTTTTT.